This T cell receptor (beta chain) was sequenced in a study of blood T cells in healthy people across ages. The V gene's germline CDR1 is SGHRS and CDR2 YFSETQ. This CDR3 contains 16 residues. V was trimmed by 0 bases and J by 4 bases, leaving 16 bases between them. For this clonotype: Its target is unknown.

A second PCR of 7 to 11 cycles used a sample-barcoded 5' primer and a J-beta primer mix. TCRdb re-derived calls from the 5' RACE reads in MiXCR, one entry per CDR3 protein. The sample includes some 1.6 million distinct CDR3 sequences, 30% to 35% seen only once; the top ten take 10% to 12%. The study's findings and limits: Shifts in expanded clonotypes may have been confounded by donor CMV status, which was unknown.

The donors, all healthy, were Caucasians living in Russia, aged roughly 6 to 90. Approximately 10 milliliters was the volume of peripheral blood drawn from each donor. V is TRBV5-1 and J is TRBJ1-1, with D maybe TRBD1 (5 bases). This TCR was recovered from a woman in her twenties or thirties in good health. Sequencing used blood. The CDR3 DNA reads TGCGCCAGCAGCTTGGCCGTGTGGGGGGAGAGCACTGAAGCTTTCTTT. The encoded protein is CASSLAVWGESTEAFF.